This TCR beta chain was captured in a study of PD-1 blockade in classical Hodgkin lymphoma. Measured with immunoSEQ multiplex PCR; TCRdb has only the in-frame clones, and not every one. The sample has roughly 100,000 clones, more than 70% seen once. The sample's time point: cycle 4 day 1 (C4D1), after 6 weeks of nivolumab. Each patient relapsed following autologous stem cell transplantation, and prior brentuximab vedotin exposure differed. Under best response, outcomes were complete response, partial response or progressive disease. Concerning this clone itself: Its matching antigen is unknown.

Study findings and constraints: Newly diagnosed patients had diversity similar to the baseline diversity of complete responders.

V lost 0 bases and J 0 bases, leaving 6 bases between the germline ends. CDR1 and CDR2 from the germline V gene are KGHSH and LQKENI. The CDR3 is made up of 14 amino acids. This sequence joins TRBV18 and TRBJ2-7; no clear D. The input for sequencing was peripheral blood mononuclear cells (PBMCs), taken before the fourth cycle of nivolumab. This receptor was identified in a human donor with classical Hodgkin lymphoma. CDR3 amino acids: CASSPPRNSYEQYF. The CDR3 DNA sequence: TGTGCCAGCTCACCACCTAGGAACTCCTACGAGCAGTACTTC.